These 29 T cell receptor beta chains were all obtained from the same sample, sequenced in a study of liver allograft versus peripheral blood T cells. Background on the study: Liver transplant recipients had T cell receptor repertoires compared between transplanted liver and peripheral blood.

Using its own MiXCR run on the reads, TCRdb lists one record per CDR3 protein. Found here are 6,500 to 9,500 distinct CDR3 sequences, about a fifth of them singletons; the top ten hold more than 3.5%. These receptors were obtained from a human patient who had a liver transplant. Part of the T cell pool may stem from the graft donor.

This clonotype was found many times. The genes are TRBV27 and TRBJ1-1, with D unresolved. Germline assignment: CDR1 MNHEY and CDR2 SMNVEV (reference sequence). V dropped 1 base and J dropped 4 bases, with 19 bases sitting between them. The CDR3 runs 17 residues. CDR3 amino acids: CASSLFLRGGSGTEAFF. The CDR3 bases are TGTGCCAGCAGTTTATTTCTGCGGGGAGGATCCGGCACTGAAGCTTTCTTT.

The V gene is TRBV20-1, the J gene TRBJ2-7; 7 bases are shared with TRBD1. Germline lookup yields CDR1 DFQATT and CDR2 SNEGSKA (reference sequence). Unmatched junction bases numbered 13, after V lost 0 bases and J lost 5 bases. The CDR3 spans 16 residues. The CDR3 region is CSARDPGASGGNEQYF. The CDR3 DNA sequence: TGCAGTGCTAGAGATCCCGGAGCCTCAGGGGGTAACGAGCAGTACTTC.

This clonotype was seen a few times. The chain combines TRBV20-1 with TRBJ2-3; D may be TRBD1 (6 bases). Trimming pared 5 bases from V and 5 bases from J, leaving 20 bases between. The CDR3 is 15 residues long. Germline loops: CDR1 DFQATT, CDR2 SNEGSKA (reference sequence). CDR3 bases: TGCAGTGCTTCCCTAAGCCGGACAGTCCAAGATACGCAGTATTTT. This sequence encodes CSASLSRTVQDTQYF.

This clonotype has only a few counts. This chain connects TRBV5-6 to TRBJ2-5; the match to TRBD2 covers 12 bases. This CDR3 is built from 15 residues. V gave up 2 bases and J gave up 5 bases; unmatched junction bases: 4. The V gene's germline CDR1 is SGHDT and CDR2 YYEEEE. CDR3: CASSFLAGGPETQYF. CDR3 coding DNA: TGTGCCAGCAGCTTTCTAGCGGGAGGGCCTGAGACCCAGTACTTC. Using reference TRBV5-6 and TRBJ2-5 for the parts outside the CDR3, the full variable domain is DAGVTQSPTHLIKTRGQQVTLRCSPKSGHDTVSWYQQALGQGPQFIFQYYEEEERQRGNFPDRFSGHQFPNYSSELNVNALLLGDSALYLCASSFLAGGPETQYFGPGTRLLVL.

This clonotype was detected only a few times. This rearrangement joins TRBV20-1 to TRBJ2-3, with 11 positions matching TRBD2. Germline CDR1 is DFQATT and CDR2 is SNEGSKA (reference sequence). CDR3 length: 14 residues. After removal of 4 bases from V and 1 base from J, the junction contained 1 base not matched to a gene. The CDR3 is CSATTSGGTDTQYF. CDR3 coding DNA: TGCAGTGCTACGACTAGCGGGGGCACAGATACGCAGTATTTT.

This clonotype was counted at least ten times. The genes are TRBV28 and TRBJ2-7; the D call may be TRBD1 or TRBD2 (6 bases each). Germline CDR1 is MDHEN and CDR2 is SYDVKM. V was pared by 8 bases and J by 3 bases, with 20 bases between. The CDR3 is made up of 15 amino acids. Here the CDR3 reads CASEERGASNYEQYF. CDR3 nucleotide sequence: TGTGCCAGCGAGGAGAGGGGGGCATCCAACTACGAGCAGTACTTC.

V usage is TRBV9 and J usage is TRBJ2-1; 8 nucleotides line up with TRBD2. The J segment lost 5 bases and the V segment lost 0 bases, leaving 10 bases of the junction unmatched. The CDR3 runs 17 residues. Germline values: CDR1 SGDLS, CDR2 YYNGEE. The CDR3 nucleotides are TGTGCCAGCAGCGTAGAGCTTAAGCGGGGGAGTAACAATGAGCAGTTCTTC. As protein: CASSVELKRGSNNEQFF. The entire variable domain, with the rest obtained from reference TRBV9 and TRBJ2-1, is as follows: DSGVTQTPKHLITATGQRVTLRCSPRSGDLSVYWYQQSLDQGLQFLIQYYNGEERAKGNILERFSAQQFPDLHSELNLSSLELGDSALYFCASSVELKRGSNNEQFFGPGTRLTVL.

By share, this clonotype counts as medium-sized. This sequence joins TRBV19 and TRBJ1-5; tentative D call: TRBD1 (6 bases). Germline V gene sequence: CDR1 LNHDA, CDR2 SQIVND (reference sequence). There are 16 residues in the CDR3. V lost 5 bases, J lost 2 bases, and 16 bases lay in between. DNA for the CDR3: TGTGCCAGTAGTTGGCAGGGGAGGACGGGCAATCAGCCCCAGCATTTT. The encoded protein is CASSWQGRTGNQPQHF. The full variable domain, its missing parts supplied by reference TRBV19 and TRBJ1-5, is DGGITQSPKYLFRKEGQNVTLSCEQNLNHDAMYWYRQDPGQGLRLIYYSQIVNDFQKGDIAEGYSVSREKKESFPLTVTSAQKNPTAFYLCASSWQGRTGNQPQHFGDGTRLSIL.

In its sample, this clonotype ranks as medium-sized. The rearrangement uses TRBV29-1 and TRBJ2-7, with no clear D. This CDR3 is 12 amino acids long. Germline V lookup: CDR1 SQVTM, CDR2 ANQGSEA. Trimming removed 7 bases at V and 1 base at J, with 11 bases between. The CDR3 DNA is TGCAGCGCCCAAGGGCAATCCTACGAGCAGTACTTC. Its translation: CSAQGQSYEQYF.

In its sample, this clonotype ranks as medium-sized (0.01 to 0.1%). The chain links TRBV7-2 to TRBJ2-1, with TRBD1 matching over 7 bases. CDR1 is SGHTA and CDR2 is FQGNSA in the germline V gene. V lost 1 base and J lost 0; bases outside the gene matches: 6. The CDR3 is 17 amino acids. The CDR3 here is CASSLVGGQSSYNEQFF. The CDR3 nucleotides are TGTGCCAGCAGCTTAGTAGGGGGACAGAGCTCCTACAATGAGCAGTTCTTC.

V gene TRBV6-1 combines with J gene TRBJ2-7; maybe TRBD1 (6 bases). Germline V gene sequence: CDR1 MNHNS, CDR2 SASEGT. This CDR3 spans 14 amino acids. V was cut by 5 bases and J by 0 bases, with 11 bases left in between. Written as DNA, the CDR3 is TGTGCCAGCAGTTTTACGGGACACTCCTACGAGCAGTACTTC. Amino acids: CASSFTGHSYEQYF.

A note on this clonotype: A read error may account for a junction end that differs from germline. The CDR3 DNA reads as TGTGCCAGCAGCAGTTCGAACAGCGGGGAGCTGTTTTTT. It specifies CASSSSNSGELFF. V is TRBV7-3 and J is TRBJ2-2, with unresolved D. The CDR3 has 13 residues. Germline CDR1 is SGHTA and CDR2 is FQGTGA.

This clonotype is labeled as medium-sized (0.01 to 0.1%). J is TRBJ2-1 and V is TRBV29-1; D is unresolved. The CDR3 spans 11 residues. The V end was cut by 3 bases, the J end by 9 bases, with 9 bases between. CDR1 is SQVTM and CDR2 is ANQGSEA in the germline V gene. The CDR3 sequence is CSVDNLTEQFF. CDR3 in DNA: TGCAGCGTTGATAATTTAACTGAGCAGTTCTTC.

The chain uses TRBV7-2 and TRBJ1-2; 12 nucleotides align to TRBD1. V trimming: 4 bases; J trimming: 8 bases; junction bases outside the gene matches: 14. CDR1 and CDR2 from the germline V gene are SGHTA and FQGNSA. This CDR3 is built from 17 residues. In DNA form, the CDR3 reads TGTGCCAGCAGCTCCAAAACACCGGGACAGGGGGCGCGGGGCTACACCTTC. It specifies CASSSKTPGQGARGYTF.

This clonotype was counted many times. This sequence joins TRBV30 and TRBJ1-1; 8 bases are a match to TRBD1. The CDR3 is 13 amino acids. CDR1 is GTSNPN and CDR2 is SVGIG in the germline V gene (reference sequence). J lost 5 bases, V lost 2 bases, and 4 bases had no gene match. CDR3 residues: CAWSSDRGTEAFF. As DNA, the CDR3 is TGTGCCTGGAGTTCCGACAGGGGAACTGAAGCTTTCTTT.

By frequency in the sample, this clonotype is medium-sized. DNA for the CDR3: TGTGCCAGCAGGAATACAGGGGGGCTGGGCACAGATACGCAGTATTTT. This sequence encodes CASRNTGGLGTDTQYF. The chain has TRBV6-2 or TRBV6-3 and TRBJ2-3; 8 bases are a match to TRBD1. Germline CDR1 reads MNHEY; CDR2 reads SVGEGT. V was clipped by 6 bases and J by 1 base; unmatched bases: 9. The CDR3 sequence is 16 residues long.

By proportion, this clonotype is medium-sized. The chain recombines TRBV6-6 with TRBJ2-2; D is unclear. The CDR3 is 15 amino acids. The V end lost 6 bases, the J end lost 6 bases, and 17 bases lay between the germline ends. Germline assignment: CDR1 MNHNY and CDR2 SVGAGI (reference sequence). Written as DNA, the CDR3 is TGTGCCAGCAGCCGCGGACGATCCCACCCCGGGGAGCTGTTTTTT. It codes for CASSRGRSHPGELFF.

The rearrangement joins TRBV19 to TRBJ1-4; tentatively, D is TRBD1 (6 bases). CDR1 is LNHDA and CDR2 is SQIVND in the germline V gene (reference sequence). V was trimmed by 6 bases and J by 8 bases, leaving 10 bases between them. CDR3 length equals 12 residues. The CDR3 DNA reads as TGTGCCAGTAGCGAAACAGGGGAAAAACTGTTTTTT. Amino acids: CASSETGEKLFF. The full variable domain, rest sourced from reference TRBV19 and TRBJ1-4, is DGGITQSPKYLFRKEGQNVTLSCEQNLNHDAMYWYRQDPGQGLRLIYYSQIVNDFQKGDIAEGYSVSREKKESFPLTVTSAQKNPTAFYLCASSETGEKLFFGSGTQLSVL.

By share, this clonotype ranks as medium-sized. The chain uses TRBV24-1 and TRBJ1-3; tentatively, D is TRBD1 (5 bases). Looked up from germline, CDR1 is KGHDR and CDR2 is SFDVKD. This CDR3 spans 13 amino acids. The V and J ends lost 6 bases and 0 bases respectively, with 5 bases between them. The CDR3 DNA follows: TGTGCCACCAGTCAGGGCTCTGGAAACACCATATATTTT. Translated: CATSQGSGNTIYF.

CDR3 nucleotides: TGTGCCAGCAGCCGAACCTACGAGCAGTACTTC. It encodes CASSRTYEQYF. The rearrangement uses TRBV14 and TRBJ2-7; no firm D call. CDR3 length: 11 amino acids. Germline V CDR1 and CDR2: SGHDN, FVKESK. The ends were cut back, 4 bases at V and 2 bases at J, with 3 bases in the middle.

The table lists this clonotype with many counts. This rearrangement joins TRBV5-4 to TRBJ2-3, with a tentative D call TRBD2 (6 bases). This CDR3 is 17 amino acids long. V was shortened by 4 bases and J by 4 bases, with 22 bases between the two germline ends. CDR1 and CDR2 (germline): SGHNT, YYREEE (reference sequence). The CDR3 coding sequence is TGTGCCAGCAGCCGACGGGCGGGACCTGGGGTCGCAGATACGCAGTATTTT. It yields the protein CASSRRAGPGVADTQYF.

Judged by abundance, this clonotype is medium-sized. The V gene is TRBV6-1, the J gene TRBJ2-7; either TRBD1 or TRBD2 may fit D (5 bases each). The length of the CDR3 is 14 residues. V lost 3 bases and J 4 bases, leaving 13 bases between the germline ends. The germline V gene has CDR1 MNHNS and CDR2 SASEGT. DNA of the CDR3: TGTGCCAGCAGTGACCGAGGGGCAGGATACGAGCAGTACTTC. This sequence encodes CASSDRGAGYEQYF.

This clonotype was seen a single time. The chain is built from TRBV3-1 and TRBJ1-1; 8 bases line up with TRBD1. Trimming cost V 2 bases and J 7 bases; bases outside gene matches: 6. The CDR3 spans 14 residues. Germline CDR1 reads LGHDT; CDR2 reads YNNKEL (reference sequence). CDR3 bases: TGTGCCAGCAGCCAACGACAGGGGTGGAATGAAGCTTTCTTT. Residues: CASSQRQGWNEAFF.

This rearrangement joins TRBV27 to TRBJ1-2, with D possibly TRBD1 on 5 matching bases. Trimming cost V 3 bases and J 7 bases, with 12 bases left between them. The CDR3 loop spans 13 amino acids. Germline-derived CDR1 and CDR2 are MNHEY and SMNVEV (reference sequence). In nucleotides, the CDR3 is TGTGCCAGCAGTTTCGTAGGGGTTGGTGGCTACACCTTC. Its translation: CASSFVGVGGYTF.

By its share, this clonotype is medium-sized. This rearrangement joins TRBV6-2 or TRBV6-3 to TRBJ1-1; 7 positions agree with TRBD1. The V gene's germline CDR1 is MNHEY and CDR2 SVGEGT. The CDR3 loop spans 15 amino acids. Germline trimming cut 6 bases from V and 6 bases from J; bases unmatched to any gene: 13. The CDR3 DNA sequence: TGTGCCAGCAGCTCCTATGACAGGGAGTGGGCTGAAGCTTTCTTT. It is translated as CASSSYDREWAEAFF.

Note on this clonotype: A much more abundant neighbour one base away suggests this may be a read error. The CDR3 protein is CASSLGRYQETQYF. CDR3 sequence (DNA): TGTGCCAGCAGCTTGGGCAGGTACCAAGAGACCCAGTACTTC. The genes are TRBV5-4 and TRBJ2-5; D is undetermined. V was pared by 0 bases and J by 0 bases, with 6 bases between. Germline CDR1 and CDR2: SGHNT and YYREEE (reference sequence). The length of the CDR3 is 14 residues.

This clonotype qualifies as medium-sized. The chain employs TRBV6-5 and TRBJ2-3, with 9 bases identical to TRBD1. Germline CDR1 is MNHEY and CDR2 is SVGAGI. The CDR3 length is 14 residues. V was pared by 6 bases and J by 6 bases, with 7 bases of the junction left unmatched. This CDR3 is CASRPLGQGDTQYF. The CDR3, as DNA: TGTGCCAGCAGACCGCTAGGACAGGGGGATACGCAGTATTTT.

This clonotype occurred many times. The chain recombines TRBV28 with TRBJ1-1; the D gene is possibly TRBD1 (5 bases). The CDR3 loop spans 14 amino acids. Trimming took off 2 bases at V and 3 bases at J, with 10 bases between the two ends. Germline values: CDR1 MDHEN, CDR2 SYDVKM. This chain's CDR3 is CASSLGQGYTEAFF. In DNA, the CDR3 is TGTGCCAGCAGTTTAGGCCAGGGTTACACTGAAGCTTTCTTT.

This clonotype is judged medium-sized (0.01 to 0.1%). The genes are TRBV10-3 and TRBJ1-2; perhaps TRBD1 as D (5 bases). Germline CDR1 ENHRY, CDR2 SYGVKD. This CDR3 is built from 15 residues. V lost 7 bases and J lost 0, with 15 bases in between. The CDR3 region is CAITSGTNSNYGYTF. The CDR3 DNA follows: TGTGCCATCACTTCCGGGACCAATTCTAACTATGGCTACACCTTC.